This section outlines one TCR beta chain sequence together with its context. The sample carries other DNA sequences with the same CDR3. This sample was taken from a study of blood T cell repertoires in COVID-19. Study details: T cells, B-cell-depleted T cells, or PBMCs supplied cDNA or gDNA.

Original handling: Amplification of reference gene primers was used by the study to estimate nucleated cell counts. Sequenced by immunoSEQ multiplex PCR; TCRdb stores in-frame clones only, minus some. V, J and clone size are taken as reported in that table, and D and trimming were inferred from the DNA itself. Of under 500,000 clones in the sample, approximately 90% were seen once. CDR1 GTSNPN and CDR2 SVGIG come from the germline V gene (reference sequence). V was pared by 5 bases and J by 5 bases, with 12 bases between. The CDR3 is 12 residues long. This chain joins TRBV30 and TRBJ1-2, with D maybe TRBD1 (6 bases). This sequence was found in a woman under 40 with acute or convalescent COVID-19. The sequencing input was peripheral blood. This CDR3 is CAWATGVYGYTF. CDR3 coding DNA: TGTGCCTGGGCGACAGGAGTTTATGGCTACACCTTC.